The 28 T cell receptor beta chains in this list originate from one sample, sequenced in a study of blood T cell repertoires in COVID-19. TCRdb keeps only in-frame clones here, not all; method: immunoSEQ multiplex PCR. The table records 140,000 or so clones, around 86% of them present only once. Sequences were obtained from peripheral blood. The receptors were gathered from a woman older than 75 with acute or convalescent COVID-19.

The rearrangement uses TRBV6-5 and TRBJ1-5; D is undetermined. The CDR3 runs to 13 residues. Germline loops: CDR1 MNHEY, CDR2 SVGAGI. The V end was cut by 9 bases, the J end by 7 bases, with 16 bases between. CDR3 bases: TGTGCCAGTTCTTTCAGGCCGGGACAGCCCCAGCATTTT. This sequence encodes CASSFRPGQPQHF.

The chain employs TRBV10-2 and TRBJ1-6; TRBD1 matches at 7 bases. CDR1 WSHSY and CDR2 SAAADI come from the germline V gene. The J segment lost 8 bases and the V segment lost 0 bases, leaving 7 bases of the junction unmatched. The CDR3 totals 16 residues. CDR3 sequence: CASSESRTGRHSPLHF. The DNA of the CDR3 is TGCGCCAGCAGTGAGTCTAGGACAGGTAGACATTCACCCCTCCACTTT.

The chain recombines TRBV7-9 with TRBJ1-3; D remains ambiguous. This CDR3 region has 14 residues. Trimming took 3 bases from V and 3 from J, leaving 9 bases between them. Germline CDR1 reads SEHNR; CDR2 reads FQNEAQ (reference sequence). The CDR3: CASSFLSGGNTIYF. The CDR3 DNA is TGTGCCAGCAGCTTCCTCAGCGGTGGAAACACCATATATTTT.

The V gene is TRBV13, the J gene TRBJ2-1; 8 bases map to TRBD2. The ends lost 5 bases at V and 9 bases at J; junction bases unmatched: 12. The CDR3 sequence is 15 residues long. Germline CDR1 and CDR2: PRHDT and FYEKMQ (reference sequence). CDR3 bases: TGTGCCAGCAGCAACAGACCGGGACTAGTTTCTGAGCAGTTCTTC. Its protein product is CASSNRPGLVSEQFF.

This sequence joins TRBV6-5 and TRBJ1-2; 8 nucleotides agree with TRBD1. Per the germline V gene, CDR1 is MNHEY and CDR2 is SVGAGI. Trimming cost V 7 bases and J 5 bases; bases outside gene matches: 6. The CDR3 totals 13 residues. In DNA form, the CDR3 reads TGTGCCAGCACCTCAGGGGGCGCTTATGGCTACACCTTC. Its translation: CASTSGGAYGYTF.

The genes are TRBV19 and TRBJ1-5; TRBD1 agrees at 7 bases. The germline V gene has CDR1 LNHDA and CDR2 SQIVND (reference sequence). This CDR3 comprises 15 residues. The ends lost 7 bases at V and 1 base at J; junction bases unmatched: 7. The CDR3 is CASNNRGTSNQPQHF. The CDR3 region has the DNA TGTGCCAGTAATAACAGGGGCACCAGCAATCAGCCCCAGCATTTT.

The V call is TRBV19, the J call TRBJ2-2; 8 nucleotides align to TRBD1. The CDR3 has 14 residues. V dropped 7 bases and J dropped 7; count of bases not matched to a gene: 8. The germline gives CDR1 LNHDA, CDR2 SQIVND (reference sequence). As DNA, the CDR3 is TGTGCCAGTACTACGACAGGGGTGGGCGGGGAGCTGTTTTTT. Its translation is CASTTTGVGGELFF.

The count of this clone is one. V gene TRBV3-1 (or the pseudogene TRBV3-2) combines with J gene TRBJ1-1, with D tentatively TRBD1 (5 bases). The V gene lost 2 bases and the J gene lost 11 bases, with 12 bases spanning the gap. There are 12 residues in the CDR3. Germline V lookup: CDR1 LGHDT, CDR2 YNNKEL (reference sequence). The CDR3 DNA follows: TGTGCCAGCAGCCAACAGGGCCTTAATGCTTTCTTT. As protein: CASSQQGLNAFF.

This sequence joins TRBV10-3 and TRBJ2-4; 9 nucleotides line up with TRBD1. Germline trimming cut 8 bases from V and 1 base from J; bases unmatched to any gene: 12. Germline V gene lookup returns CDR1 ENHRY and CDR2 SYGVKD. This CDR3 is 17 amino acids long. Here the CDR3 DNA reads TGTGCCATCTTACAGGGGGCAGGAGATAGGGCCAAAAACATTCAGTACTTC. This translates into CAILQGAGDRAKNIQYF.

The CDR3 here is CASSGGYEQYF. In DNA form, the CDR3 reads TGCGCCAGCTCGGGGGGGTACGAGCAGTACTTC. The genes are TRBV10-2 and TRBJ2-7, with TRBD2 matching 8 bases. This CDR3 contains 11 residues. Germline values: CDR1 WSHSY, CDR2 SAAADI. Trimming removed 8 bases from V and 4 bases from J; junction bases left unmatched: 1.

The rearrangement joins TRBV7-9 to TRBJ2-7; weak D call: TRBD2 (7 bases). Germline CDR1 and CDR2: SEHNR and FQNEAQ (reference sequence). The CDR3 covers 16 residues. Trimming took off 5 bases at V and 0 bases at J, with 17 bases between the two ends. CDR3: CASSTPGGGSSYEQYF. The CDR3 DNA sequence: TGTGCCAGCAGCACCCCCGGGGGCGGGAGCTCCTACGAGCAGTACTTC.

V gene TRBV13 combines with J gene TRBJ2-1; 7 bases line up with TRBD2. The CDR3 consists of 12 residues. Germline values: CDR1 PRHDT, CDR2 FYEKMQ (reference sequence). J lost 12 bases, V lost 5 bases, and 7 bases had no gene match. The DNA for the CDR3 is TGTGCCAGCAGCCGCGAAGGGAGGGGGCAGTTCTTC. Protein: CASSREGRGQFF. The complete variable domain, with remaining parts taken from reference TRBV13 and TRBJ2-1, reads AAGVIQSPRHLIKEKRETATLKCYPIPRHDTVYWYQQGPGQDPQFLISFYEKMQSDKGSIPDRFSAQQFSDYHSELNMSSLELGDSALYFCASSREGRGQFFGPGTRLTVL.

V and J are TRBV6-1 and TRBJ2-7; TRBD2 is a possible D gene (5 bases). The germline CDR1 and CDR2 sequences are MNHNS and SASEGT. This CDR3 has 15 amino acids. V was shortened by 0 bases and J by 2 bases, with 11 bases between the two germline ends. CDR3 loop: CASSEAVAGAYEQYF. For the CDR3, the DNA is TGTGCCAGCAGTGAAGCAGTCGCGGGCGCCTACGAGCAGTACTTC.

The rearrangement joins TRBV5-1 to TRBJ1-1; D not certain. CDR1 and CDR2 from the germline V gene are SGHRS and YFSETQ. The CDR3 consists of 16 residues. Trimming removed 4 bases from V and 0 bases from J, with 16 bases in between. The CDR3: CASSPRVGEVNTEAFF. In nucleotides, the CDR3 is TGCGCCAGCAGCCCCCGGGTCGGGGAGGTGAACACTGAAGCTTTCTTT.

The CDR3 loop is CASSLNGGSGETQYF. The DNA for the CDR3 is TGTGCCAGCAGCTTAAATGGGGGGTCAGGGGAGACCCAGTACTTC. This rearrangement joins TRBV7-3 to TRBJ2-5; a possible D gene is TRBD2 (6 bases). V lost 1 base to trimming and J lost 5 bases, with 14 bases between them. The V gene's germline CDR1 is SGHTA and CDR2 FQGTGA. This CDR3 is 15 amino acids long.

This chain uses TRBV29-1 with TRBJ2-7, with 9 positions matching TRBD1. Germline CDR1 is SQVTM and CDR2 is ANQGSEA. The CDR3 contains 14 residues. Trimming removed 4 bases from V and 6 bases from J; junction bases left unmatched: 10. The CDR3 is CSVGTRDREGEQYF. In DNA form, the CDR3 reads TGCAGCGTTGGTACCCGGGACAGGGAAGGCGAGCAGTACTTC.

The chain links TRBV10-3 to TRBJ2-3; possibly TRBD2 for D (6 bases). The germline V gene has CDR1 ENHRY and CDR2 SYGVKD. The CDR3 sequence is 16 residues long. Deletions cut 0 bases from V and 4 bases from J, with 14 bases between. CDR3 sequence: CAISESASAGPDTQYF. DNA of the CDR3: TGTGCCATCAGTGAGTCGGCTAGCGCAGGTCCAGATACGCAGTATTTT.

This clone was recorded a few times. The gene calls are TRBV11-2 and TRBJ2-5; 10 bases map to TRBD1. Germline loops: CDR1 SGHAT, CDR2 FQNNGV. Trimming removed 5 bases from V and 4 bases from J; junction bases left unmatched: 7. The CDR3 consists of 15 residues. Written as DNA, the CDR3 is TGTGCCAGCAGCCAAAGACAGGGGGCGGGAGAGACCCAGTACTTC. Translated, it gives CASSQRQGAGETQYF.

The CDR3 coding sequence is TGTGCCAGCAGCGCATTCGTTGGCGGCACCTACGAGCAGTACTTC. This sequence encodes CASSAFVGGTYEQYF. The chain recombines TRBV9 with TRBJ2-7, with no clear D. Trimming took 3 bases from V and 2 from J, leaving 15 bases between them. In germline, CDR1 is SGDLS, CDR2 YYNGEE. CDR3 length: 15 residues.

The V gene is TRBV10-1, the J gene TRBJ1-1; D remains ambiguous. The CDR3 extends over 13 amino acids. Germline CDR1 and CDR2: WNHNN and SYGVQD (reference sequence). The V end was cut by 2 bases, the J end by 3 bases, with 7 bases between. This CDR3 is CASSEGEYTEAFF. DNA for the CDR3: TGCGCCAGCAGTGAGGGGGAGTACACTGAAGCTTTCTTT.

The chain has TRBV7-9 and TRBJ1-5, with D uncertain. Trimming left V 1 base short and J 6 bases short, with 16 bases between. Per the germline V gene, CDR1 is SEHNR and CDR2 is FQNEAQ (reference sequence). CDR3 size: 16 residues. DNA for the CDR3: TGTGCCAGCAGCTTAGGGATAGGGCGGGGAGGTCAGCCCCAGCATTTT. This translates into CASSLGIGRGGQPQHF.

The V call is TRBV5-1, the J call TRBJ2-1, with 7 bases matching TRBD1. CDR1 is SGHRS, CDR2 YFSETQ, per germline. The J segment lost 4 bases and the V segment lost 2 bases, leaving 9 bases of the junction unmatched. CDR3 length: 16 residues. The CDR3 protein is CASSFYRGQRYNEQFF. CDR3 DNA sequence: TGCGCCAGCAGCTTCTACAGGGGCCAGAGGTACAATGAGCAGTTCTTC.

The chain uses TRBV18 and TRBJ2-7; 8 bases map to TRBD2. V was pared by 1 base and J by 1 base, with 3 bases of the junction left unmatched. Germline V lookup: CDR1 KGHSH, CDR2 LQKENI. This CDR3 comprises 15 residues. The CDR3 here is CASSPHPSGSYEQYF. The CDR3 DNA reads TGTGCCAGCTCACCACACCCTAGCGGGTCCTACGAGCAGTACTTC. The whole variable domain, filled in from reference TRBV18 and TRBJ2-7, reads NAGVMQNPRHLVRRRGQEARLRCSPMKGHSHVYWYRQLPEEGLKFMVYLQKENIIDESGMPKERFSAEFPKEGPSILRIQQVVRGDSAAYFCASSPHPSGSYEQYFGPGTRLTVT.

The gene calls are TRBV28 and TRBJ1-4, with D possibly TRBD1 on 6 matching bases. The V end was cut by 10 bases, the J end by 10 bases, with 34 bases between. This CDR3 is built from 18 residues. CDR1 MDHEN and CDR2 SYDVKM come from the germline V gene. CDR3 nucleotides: TGTGCCACCAACCCGAAGGGGCAGGGGTACAAGTCGGCGGGAAAACTGTTTTTT. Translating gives CATNPKGQGYKSAGKLFF.

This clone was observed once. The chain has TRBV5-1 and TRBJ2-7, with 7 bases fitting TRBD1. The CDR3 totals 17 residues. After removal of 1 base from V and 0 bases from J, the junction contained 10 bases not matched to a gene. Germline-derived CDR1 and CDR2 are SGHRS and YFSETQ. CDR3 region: CASSLPPERGPSYEQYF. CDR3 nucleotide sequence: TGCGCCAGCAGCTTGCCTCCCGAGAGGGGGCCCTCCTACGAGCAGTACTTC.

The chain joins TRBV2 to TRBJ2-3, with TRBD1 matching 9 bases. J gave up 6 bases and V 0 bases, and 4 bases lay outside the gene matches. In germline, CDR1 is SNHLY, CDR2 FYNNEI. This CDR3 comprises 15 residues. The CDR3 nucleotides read TGTGCCAGCAGTGAAGCCGGACAGGGGTGGGATACGCAGTATTTT. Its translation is CASSEAGQGWDTQYF.

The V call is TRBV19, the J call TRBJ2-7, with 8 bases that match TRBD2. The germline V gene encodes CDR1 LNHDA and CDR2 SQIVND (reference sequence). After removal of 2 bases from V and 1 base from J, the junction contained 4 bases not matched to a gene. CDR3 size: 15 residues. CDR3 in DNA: TGTGCCAGTAGTATAACCCTAGCGGGTTCCTACGAGCAGTACTTC. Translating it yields CASSITLAGSYEQYF. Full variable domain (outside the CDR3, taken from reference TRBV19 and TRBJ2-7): DGGITQSPKYLFRKEGQNVTLSCEQNLNHDAMYWYRQDPGQGLRLIYYSQIVNDFQKGDIAEGYSVSREKKESFPLTVTSAQKNPTAFYLCASSITLAGSYEQYFGPGTRLTVT.

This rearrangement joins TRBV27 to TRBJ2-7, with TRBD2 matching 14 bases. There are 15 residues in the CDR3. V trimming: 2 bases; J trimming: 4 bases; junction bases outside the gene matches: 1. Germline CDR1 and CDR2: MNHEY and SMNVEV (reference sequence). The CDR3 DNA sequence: TGTGCCAGCAGTTTAGGACTAGCGGGAGGTTACGAGCAGTACTTC. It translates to CASSLGLAGGYEQYF.